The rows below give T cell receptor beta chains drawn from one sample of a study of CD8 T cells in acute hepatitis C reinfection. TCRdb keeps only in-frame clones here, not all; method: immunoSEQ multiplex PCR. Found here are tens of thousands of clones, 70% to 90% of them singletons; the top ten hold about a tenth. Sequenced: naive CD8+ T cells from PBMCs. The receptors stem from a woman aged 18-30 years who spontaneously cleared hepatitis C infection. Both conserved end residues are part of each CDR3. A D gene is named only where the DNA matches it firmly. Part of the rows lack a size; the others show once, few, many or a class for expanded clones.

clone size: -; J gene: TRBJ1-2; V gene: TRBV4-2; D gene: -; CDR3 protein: CASSQVELDYGYTF; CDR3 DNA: TGTGCCAGCAGCCAAGTTGAGTTAGACTATGGCTACACCTTC
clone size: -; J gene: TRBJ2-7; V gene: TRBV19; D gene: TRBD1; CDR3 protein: CASSGGQGAYEQYF; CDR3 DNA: TGTGCCAGTAGTGGGGGACAGGGGGCTTACGAGCAGTACTTC
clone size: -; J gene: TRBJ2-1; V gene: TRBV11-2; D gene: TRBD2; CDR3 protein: CASKLAALSYNEQFF; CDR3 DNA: TGTGCCAGCAAGCTAGCGGCCTTGTCCTACAATGAGCAGTTCTTC
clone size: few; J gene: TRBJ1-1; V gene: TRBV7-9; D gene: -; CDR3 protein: CASSFGGYLNTEAFF; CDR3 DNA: TGTGCCAGCAGCTTTGGAGGGTACCTAAACACTGAAGCTTTCTTT
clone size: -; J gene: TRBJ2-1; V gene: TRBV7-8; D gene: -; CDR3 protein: CASSVIGPHNEQFF; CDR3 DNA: TGTGCCAGCAGCGTTATAGGGCCACACAATGAGCAGTTCTTC
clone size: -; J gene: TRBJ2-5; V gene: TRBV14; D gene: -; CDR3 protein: CASSQDLETQYF; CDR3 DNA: TGTGCCAGCAGCCAAGATTTAGAGACCCAGTACTTC
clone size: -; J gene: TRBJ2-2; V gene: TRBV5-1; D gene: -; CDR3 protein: CASMLQGGTGELFF; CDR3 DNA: TGCGCCAGCATGCTCCAGGGGGGCACCGGGGAGCTGTTTTTT
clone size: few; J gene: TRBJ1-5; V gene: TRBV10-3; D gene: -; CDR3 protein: CAISEGAGPQHF; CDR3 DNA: TGTGCCATCAGTGAGGGGGCAGGGCCCCAGCATTTT
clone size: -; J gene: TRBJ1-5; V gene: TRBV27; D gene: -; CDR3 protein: CASSPTGGSQPQHF; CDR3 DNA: TGTGCCAGCAGTCCCACAGGAGGCAGTCAGCCCCAGCATTTT
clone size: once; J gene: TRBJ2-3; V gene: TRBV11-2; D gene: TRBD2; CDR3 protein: CASSLHLAGIPLVADTQYF; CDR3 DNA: TGTGCCAGCAGCTTACATCTAGCGGGGATCCCCCTCGTCGCAGATACGCAGTATTTT
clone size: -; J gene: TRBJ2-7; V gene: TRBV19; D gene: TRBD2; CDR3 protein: CASRTSGSSYEQYF; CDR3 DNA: TGTGCCAGCAGGACTAGCGGGAGCTCCTACGAGCAGTACTTC
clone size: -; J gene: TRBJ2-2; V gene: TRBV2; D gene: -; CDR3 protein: CASRWLSNTGELFF; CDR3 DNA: TGTGCCAGCAGATGGCTATCGAACACCGGGGAGCTGTTTTTT
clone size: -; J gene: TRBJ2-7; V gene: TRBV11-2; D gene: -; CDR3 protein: CASSLVAGSYEQYF; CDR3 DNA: TGTGCCAGCAGCTTAGTGGCAGGGTCCTACGAGCAGTACTTC
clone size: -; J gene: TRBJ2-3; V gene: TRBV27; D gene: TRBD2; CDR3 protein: CASSSPETSGDYGTDTQYF; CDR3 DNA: TGTGCCAGCAGTTCACCCGAGACTAGCGGGGATTATGGTACAGATACGCAGTATTTT
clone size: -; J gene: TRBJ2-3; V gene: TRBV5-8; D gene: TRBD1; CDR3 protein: CASSPPGQKLDTQYF; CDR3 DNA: TGTGCCAGCAGCCCGCCGGGACAGAAACTAGATACGCAGTATTTT
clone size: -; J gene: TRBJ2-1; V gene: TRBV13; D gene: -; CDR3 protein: CASSSSKVLVGVVEQFF; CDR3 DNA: TGTGCCAGCAGCTCCTCAAAAGTCCTCGTGGGAGTGGTTGAGCAGTTCTTC
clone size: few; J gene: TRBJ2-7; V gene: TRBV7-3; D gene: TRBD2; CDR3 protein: CASSLGLAGDEQYF; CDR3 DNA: TGTGCCAGCAGCTTGGGACTAGCGGGAGACGAGCAGTACTTC